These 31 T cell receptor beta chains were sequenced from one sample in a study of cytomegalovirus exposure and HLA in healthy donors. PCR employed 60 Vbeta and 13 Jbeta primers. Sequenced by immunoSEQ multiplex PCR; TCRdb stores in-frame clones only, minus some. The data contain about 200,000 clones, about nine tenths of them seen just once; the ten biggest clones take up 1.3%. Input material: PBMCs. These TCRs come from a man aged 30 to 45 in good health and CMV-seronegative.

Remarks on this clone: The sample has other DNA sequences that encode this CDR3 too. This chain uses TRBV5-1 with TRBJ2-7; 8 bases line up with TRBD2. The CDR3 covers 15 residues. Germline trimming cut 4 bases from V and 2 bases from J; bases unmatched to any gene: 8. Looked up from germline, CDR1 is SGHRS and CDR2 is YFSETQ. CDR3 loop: CASSLGAGGPYEQYF. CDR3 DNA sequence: TGCGCCAGCAGCCTGGGGGCGGGAGGCCCCTACGAGCAGTACTTC.

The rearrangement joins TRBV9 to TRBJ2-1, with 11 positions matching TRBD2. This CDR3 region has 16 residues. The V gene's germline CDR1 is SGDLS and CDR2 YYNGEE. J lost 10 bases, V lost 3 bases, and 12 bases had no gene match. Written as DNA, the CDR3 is TGTGCCAGCAGCGCCGAAATAGCGGGGGGGCCCCCGGAGCAGTTCTTC. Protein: CASSAEIAGGPPEQFF.

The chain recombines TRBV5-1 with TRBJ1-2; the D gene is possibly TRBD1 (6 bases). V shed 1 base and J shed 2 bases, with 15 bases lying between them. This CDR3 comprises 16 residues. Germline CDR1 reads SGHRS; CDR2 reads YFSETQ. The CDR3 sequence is CASSLTYAGQNYGYTF. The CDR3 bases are TGCGCCAGCAGCTTGACTTATGCTGGACAGAACTATGGCTACACCTTC.

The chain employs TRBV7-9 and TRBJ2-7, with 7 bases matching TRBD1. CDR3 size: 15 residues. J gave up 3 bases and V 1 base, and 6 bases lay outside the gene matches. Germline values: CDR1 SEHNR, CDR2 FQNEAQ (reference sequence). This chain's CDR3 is CASSLGRQGDYEQYF. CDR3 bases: TGTGCCAGCAGCTTAGGTAGACAGGGCGACTACGAGCAGTACTTC.

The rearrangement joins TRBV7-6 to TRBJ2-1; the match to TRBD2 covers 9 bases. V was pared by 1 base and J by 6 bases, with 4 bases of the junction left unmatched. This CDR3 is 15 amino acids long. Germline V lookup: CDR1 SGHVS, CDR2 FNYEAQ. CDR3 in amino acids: CASSLGGRATNEQFF. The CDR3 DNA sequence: TGTGCCAGCAGCTTAGGCGGGAGGGCTACCAATGAGCAGTTCTTC. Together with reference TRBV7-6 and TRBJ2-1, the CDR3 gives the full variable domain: GAGVSQSPRYKVTKRGQDVALRCDPISGHVSLYWYRQALGQGPEFLTYFNYEAQQDKSGLPNDRFSAERPEGSISTLTIQRTEQRDSAMYRCASSLGGRATNEQFFGPGTRLTVL.

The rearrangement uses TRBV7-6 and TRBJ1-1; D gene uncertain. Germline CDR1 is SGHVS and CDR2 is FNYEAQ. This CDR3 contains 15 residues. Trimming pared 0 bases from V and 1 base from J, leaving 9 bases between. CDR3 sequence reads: CASSLASVQNTEAFF. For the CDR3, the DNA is TGTGCCAGCAGCTTAGCCTCGGTCCAGAACACTGAAGCTTTCTTT. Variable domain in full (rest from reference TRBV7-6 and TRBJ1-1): GAGVSQSPRYKVTKRGQDVALRCDPISGHVSLYWYRQALGQGPEFLTYFNYEAQQDKSGLPNDRFSAERPEGSISTLTIQRTEQRDSAMYRCASSLASVQNTEAFFGQGTRLTVV.

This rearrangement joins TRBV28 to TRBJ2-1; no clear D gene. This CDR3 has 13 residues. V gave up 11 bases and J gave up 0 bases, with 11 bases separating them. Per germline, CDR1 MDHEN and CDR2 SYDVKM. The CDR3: CAGSTLSYNEQFF. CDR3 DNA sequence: TGTGCCGGATCGACACTCTCCTACAATGAGCAGTTCTTC.

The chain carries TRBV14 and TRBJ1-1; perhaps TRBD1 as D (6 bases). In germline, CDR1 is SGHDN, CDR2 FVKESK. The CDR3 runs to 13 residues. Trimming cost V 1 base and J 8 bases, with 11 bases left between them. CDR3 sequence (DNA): TGTGCCAGCAGCCAAGCTGGGGGCATGGAAGCTTTCTTT. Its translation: CASSQAGGMEAFF.

CDR3 sequence reads: CASSFDGQTINSGANVLTF. CDR3 coding DNA: TGTGCCAGCAGCTTCGACGGACAGACTATTAACTCTGGGGCCAACGTCCTGACTTTC. This sequence joins TRBV7-9 and TRBJ2-6, with D possibly being TRBD1 (6 bases). CDR1 and CDR2 from the germline V gene are SEHNR and FQNEAQ (reference sequence). V was trimmed by 3 bases and J by 0 bases, leaving 18 bases between them. CDR3 length: 19 amino acids.

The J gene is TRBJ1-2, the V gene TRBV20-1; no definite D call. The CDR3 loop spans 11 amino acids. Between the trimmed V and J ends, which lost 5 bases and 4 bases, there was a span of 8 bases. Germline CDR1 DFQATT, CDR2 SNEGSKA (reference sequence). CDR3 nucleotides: TGCAGTGCTCATAGCCCCTATGGCTACACCTTC. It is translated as CSAHSPYGYTF.

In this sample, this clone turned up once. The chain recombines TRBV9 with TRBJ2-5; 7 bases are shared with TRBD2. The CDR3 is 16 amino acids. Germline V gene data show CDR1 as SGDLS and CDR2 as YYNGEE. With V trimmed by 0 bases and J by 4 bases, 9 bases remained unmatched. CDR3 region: CASSVGVGGLGETQYF. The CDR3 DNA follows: TGTGCCAGCAGCGTAGGGGTGGGAGGGCTCGGAGAGACCCAGTACTTC.

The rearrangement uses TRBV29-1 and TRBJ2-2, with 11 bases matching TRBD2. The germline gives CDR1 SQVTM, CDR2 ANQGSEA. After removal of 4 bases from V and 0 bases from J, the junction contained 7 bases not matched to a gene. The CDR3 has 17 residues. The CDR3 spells CSVGGGLAGSNTGELFF. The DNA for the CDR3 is TGCAGCGTTGGAGGAGGACTAGCGGGTTCGAACACCGGGGAGCTGTTTTTT.

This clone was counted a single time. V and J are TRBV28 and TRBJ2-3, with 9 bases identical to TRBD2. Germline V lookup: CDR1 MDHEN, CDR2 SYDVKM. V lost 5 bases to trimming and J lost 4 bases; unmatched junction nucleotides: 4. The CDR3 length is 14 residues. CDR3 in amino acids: CASSDRLAADTQYF. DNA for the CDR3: TGTGCCAGCAGTGACCGACTAGCGGCAGATACGCAGTATTTT.

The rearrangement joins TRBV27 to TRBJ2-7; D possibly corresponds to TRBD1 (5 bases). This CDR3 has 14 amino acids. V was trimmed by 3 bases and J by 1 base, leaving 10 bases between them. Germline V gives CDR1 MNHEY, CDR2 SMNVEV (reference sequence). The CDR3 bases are TGTGCCAGCAGTTTTCAGGGATCATCCTACGAGCAGTACTTC. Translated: CASSFQGSSYEQYF.

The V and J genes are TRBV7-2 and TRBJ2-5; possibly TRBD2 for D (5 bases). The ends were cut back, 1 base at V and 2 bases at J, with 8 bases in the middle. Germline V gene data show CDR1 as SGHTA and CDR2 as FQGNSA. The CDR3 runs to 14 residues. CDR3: CASSLGTLQETQYF. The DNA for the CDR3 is TGTGCCAGCAGCTTAGGGACTTTACAAGAGACCCAGTACTTC.

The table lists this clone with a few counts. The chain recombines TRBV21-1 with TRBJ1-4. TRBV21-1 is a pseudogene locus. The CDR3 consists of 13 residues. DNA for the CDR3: TGTGCCAGCATAGGAGGGCTCGAGGAAAAACTGTTTTTT. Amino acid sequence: CASIGGLEEKLFF.

CDR3 in amino acids: CASKKGSGYGYTF. In nucleotides, the CDR3 is TGCGCCAGCAAAAAGGGGTCAGGTTATGGCTACACCTTC. This chain uses TRBV5-1 with TRBJ1-2; D is possibly TRBD1 (5 bases). V was shortened by 6 bases and J by 5 bases, with 14 bases between the two germline ends. Looked up from germline, CDR1 is SGHRS and CDR2 is YFSETQ. This CDR3 comprises 13 residues.

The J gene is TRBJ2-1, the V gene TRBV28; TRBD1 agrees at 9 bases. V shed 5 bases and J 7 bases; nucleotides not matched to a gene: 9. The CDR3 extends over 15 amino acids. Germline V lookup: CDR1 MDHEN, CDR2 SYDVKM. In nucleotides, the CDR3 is TGTGCCAGCAGTAAAGGAGGGACAGGGCTTAATGAGCAGTTCTTC. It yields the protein CASSKGGTGLNEQFF.

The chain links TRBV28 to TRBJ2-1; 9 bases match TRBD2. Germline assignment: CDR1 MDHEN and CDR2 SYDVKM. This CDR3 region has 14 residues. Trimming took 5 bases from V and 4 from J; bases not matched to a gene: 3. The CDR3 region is CASSALAGYNEQFF. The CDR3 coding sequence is TGTGCCAGCAGTGCACTAGCGGGTTACAATGAGCAGTTCTTC.

The chain's CDR3 is CASSLGQLQPQHF. DNA of the CDR3: TGTGCCAGCAGCTTAGGACAATTGCAGCCCCAGCATTTT. The V gene is TRBV7-2, the J gene TRBJ1-5; D is unclear. Per germline, CDR1 SGHTA and CDR2 FQGNSA. Between the trimmed V and J ends, which lost 1 base and 7 bases, there was a span of 8 bases. The CDR3 consists of 13 residues.

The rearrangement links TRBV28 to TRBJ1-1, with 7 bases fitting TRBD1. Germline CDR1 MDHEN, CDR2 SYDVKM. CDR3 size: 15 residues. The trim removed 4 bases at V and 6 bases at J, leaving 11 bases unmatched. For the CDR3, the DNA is TGTGCCAGCAGTTCCCCTCCTACAGGGGCTCCTGAAGCTTTCTTT. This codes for CASSSPPTGAPEAFF.

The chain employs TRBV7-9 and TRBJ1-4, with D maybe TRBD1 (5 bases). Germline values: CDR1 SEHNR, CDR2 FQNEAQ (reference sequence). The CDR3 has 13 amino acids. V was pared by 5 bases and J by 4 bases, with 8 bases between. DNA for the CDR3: TGTGCCAGCAGCGCCGACAGTAATGAAAAACTGTTTTTT. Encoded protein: CASSADSNEKLFF.

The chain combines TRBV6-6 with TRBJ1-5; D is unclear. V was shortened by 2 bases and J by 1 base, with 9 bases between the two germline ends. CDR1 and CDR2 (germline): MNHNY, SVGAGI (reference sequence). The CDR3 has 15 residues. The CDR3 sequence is CASSYLGESNQPQHF. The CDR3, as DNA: TGTGCCAGCAGTTACCTTGGGGAGAGCAATCAGCCCCAGCATTTT.

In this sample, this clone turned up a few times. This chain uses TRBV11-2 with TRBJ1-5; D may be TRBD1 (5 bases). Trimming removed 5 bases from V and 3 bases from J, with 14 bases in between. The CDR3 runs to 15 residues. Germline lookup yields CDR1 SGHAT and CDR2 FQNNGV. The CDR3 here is CASSDVGALNQPQHF. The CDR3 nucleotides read TGTGCCAGCAGCGACGTAGGGGCCCTCAATCAGCCCCAGCATTTT.

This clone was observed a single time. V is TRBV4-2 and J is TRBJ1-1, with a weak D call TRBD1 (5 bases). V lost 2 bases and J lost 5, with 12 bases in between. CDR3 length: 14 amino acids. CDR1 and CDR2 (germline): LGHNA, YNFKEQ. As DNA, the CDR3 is TGTGCCAGCAGCCAAAGGAAGGGGCAAACTGAAGCTTTCTTT. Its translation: CASSQRKGQTEAFF.

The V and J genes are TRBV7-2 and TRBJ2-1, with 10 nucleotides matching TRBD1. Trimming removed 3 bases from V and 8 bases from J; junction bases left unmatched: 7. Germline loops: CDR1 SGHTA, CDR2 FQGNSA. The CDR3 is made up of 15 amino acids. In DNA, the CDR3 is TGTGCCAGCAGCTTGCACGGGACAGGGGCGGATGAGCAGTTCTTC. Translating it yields CASSLHGTGADEQFF.

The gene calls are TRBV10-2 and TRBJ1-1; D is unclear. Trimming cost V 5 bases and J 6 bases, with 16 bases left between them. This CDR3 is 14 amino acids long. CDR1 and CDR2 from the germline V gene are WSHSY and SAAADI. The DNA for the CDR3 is TGCGCCAGCAGTAGATCGGCGGCTGAATCTGAAGCTTTCTTT. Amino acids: CASSRSAAESEAFF.

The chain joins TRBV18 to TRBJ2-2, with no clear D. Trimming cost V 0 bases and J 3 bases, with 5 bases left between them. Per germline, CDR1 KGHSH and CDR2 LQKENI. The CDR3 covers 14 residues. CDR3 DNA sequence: TGTGCCAGCTCACCACCCCGGGACACCGGGGAGCTGTTTTTT. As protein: CASSPPRDTGELFF.

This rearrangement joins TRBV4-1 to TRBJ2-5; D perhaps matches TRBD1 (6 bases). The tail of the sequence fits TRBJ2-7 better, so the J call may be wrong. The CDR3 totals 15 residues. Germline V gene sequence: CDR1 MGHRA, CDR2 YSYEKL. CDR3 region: CASSISGASSYEQYF. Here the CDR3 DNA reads TGCGCCAGCAGCATTTCAGGGGCGAGCTCCTACGAGCAGTACTTC.

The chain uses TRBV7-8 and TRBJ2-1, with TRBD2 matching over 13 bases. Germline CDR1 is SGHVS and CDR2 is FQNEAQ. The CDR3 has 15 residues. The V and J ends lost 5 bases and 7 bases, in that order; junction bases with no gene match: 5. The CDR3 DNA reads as TGTGCCAGCAGCCGGACTAGCGGGAGTCCTAATGAGCAGTTCTTC. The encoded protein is CASSRTSGSPNEQFF.

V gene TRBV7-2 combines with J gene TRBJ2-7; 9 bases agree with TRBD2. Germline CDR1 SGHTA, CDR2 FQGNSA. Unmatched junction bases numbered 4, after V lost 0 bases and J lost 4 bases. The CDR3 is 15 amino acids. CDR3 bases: TGTGCCAGCAGCTTAGCTAGCGGGAGTGGGTACGAGCAGTACTTC. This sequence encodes CASSLASGSGYEQYF.